Below, 5 T cell receptor beta chains from the same sample are listed, as sequenced in a study of blood T cell repertoires in COVID-19. The assay was immunoSEQ multiplex PCR, and TCRdb's table has in-frame clones only and misses some. The sample holds under 250,000 clones; approximately 85% are singletons and the top ten take over 4%. The sequenced sample consisted of peripheral blood. These TCRs come from a woman in her 70s with COVID-19, enrolled during active disease.

The chain links TRBV5-1 to TRBJ1-2; perhaps TRBD1 as D (5 bases). Looked up from germline, CDR1 is SGHRS and CDR2 is YFSETQ. This CDR3 spans 15 amino acids. The ends were cut back, 4 bases at V and 2 bases at J, with 15 bases in the middle. CDR3 region: CASSPAISGNYGYTF. For the CDR3, the DNA is TGCGCCAGCAGCCCAGCAATATCAGGGAACTATGGCTACACCTTC.

This clone appeared a single time. This rearrangement joins TRBV3-1 (or the pseudogene TRBV3-2) to TRBJ2-7; TRBD1 aligns across 8 bases. The germline V gene has CDR1 LGHDT and CDR2 YNNKEL (reference sequence). The CDR3 contains 12 residues. J was trimmed by 6 bases and V by 8 bases; bases with no gene match: 6. The CDR3, as DNA: TGTGCCAGCGGACAGGGTCGGGGCGAGCAGTACTTC. This codes for CASGQGRGEQYF.

A few counts support this clone. The chain links TRBV4-3 to TRBJ1-3; 9 bases are a match to TRBD1. Unmatched junction bases numbered 8, after V lost 4 bases and J lost 7 bases. CDR3 length equals 15 residues. CDR1 is LGHNA and CDR2 is YSLEER in the germline V gene. DNA for the CDR3: TGCGCCAGCAGCCCGGACAGGGGTGAGCGCAACACCATATATTTT. This gives the protein CASSPDRGERNTIYF.

About this clone: A read error may be the cause here, since a much bigger clone is one base away. Distinct nucleotide sequences in the sample also encode this CDR3. The chain couples TRBV5-1 to TRBJ1-1; unclear D gene. Between the trimmed V and J ends, which lost 0 bases and 8 bases, there was a span of 5 bases. The CDR3 totals 11 residues. The germline V gene has CDR1 SGHRS and CDR2 YFSETQ. As DNA, the CDR3 is TGCGCCAGCAGCTTGGGGCAGGAAGCTTTCTTT. Protein: CASSLGQEAFF.

The rearrangement uses TRBV19 and TRBJ2-1; 7 nucleotides align to TRBD2. Germline V gene lookup returns CDR1 LNHDA and CDR2 SQIVND (reference sequence). The CDR3 contains 12 residues. Trimming cost V 7 bases and J 9 bases; bases outside gene matches: 6. The CDR3 bases are TGTGCCAGTAACAGCCGCGGGGGTGAGCAGTTCTTC. Translated: CASNSRGGEQFF. Together with reference TRBV19 and TRBJ2-1, the CDR3 gives the full variable domain: DGGITQSPKYLFRKEGQNVTLSCEQNLNHDAMYWYRQDPGQGLRLIYYSQIVNDFQKGDIAEGYSVSREKKESFPLTVTSAQKNPTAFYLCASNSRGGEQFFGPGTRLTVL.